These 6 T cell receptor beta chains were all obtained from the same sample, sequenced in a study of early T cells in non-severe SARS-CoV-2 infection. TCRdb independently ran MiXCR on the 5' RACE reads; one entry per CDR3 protein. The sample lists roughly 60,000 distinct CDR3 sequences; around 13% were seen once. The sequenced sample was whole blood. The receptors derive from an adult who was a healthcare worker with PCR-confirmed SARS-CoV-2 infection or an uninfected control (not recorded which).

This clonotype was found many times. The V call is TRBV7-2, the J call TRBJ1-5; D is perhaps TRBD1 (5 bases). Trimming took 1 base from V and 4 from J, leaving 14 bases between them. Germline assignment: CDR1 SGHTA and CDR2 FQGNSA. This CDR3 is built from 16 residues. Here the CDR3 DNA reads TGTGCCAGCAGCTTAGGAGTGCAGGGCTCGAATCAGCCCCAGCATTTT. Protein sequence: CASSLGVQGSNQPQHF.

V usage is TRBV29-1 and J usage is TRBJ2-5; 9 bases are shared with TRBD2. The length of the CDR3 is 14 residues. Per germline, CDR1 SQVTM and CDR2 ANQGSEA. Unmatched junction bases numbered 7, after V lost 4 bases and J lost 4 bases. In DNA, the CDR3 is TGCAGCGTTGTCTGGCGGGGGGGCCTAGAGACCCAGTACTTC. Amino acids: CSVVWRGGLETQYF.

This clonotype has just a few counts. The V gene is TRBV6-2 or TRBV6-3, the J gene TRBJ1-1, with D hard to call. Trimming removed 2 bases at V and 1 base at J, with 11 bases between. CDR1 and CDR2 (germline): MNHEY, SVGEGT. This CDR3 has 15 amino acids. The DNA for the CDR3 is TGTGCCAGCAGTTACGACGGGGAGGCGAACACTGAAGCTTTCTTT. Translation gives CASSYDGEANTEAFF.

This clonotype was found a few times. The chain carries TRBV2 and TRBJ2-3; 10 bases align to TRBD1. Germline V gene lookup returns CDR1 SNHLY and CDR2 FYNNEI. The CDR3 loop spans 15 amino acids. The junction had 6 bases not matched to a gene; V was cut back by 5 bases and J by 4 bases. CDR3 bases: TGTGCCAGCAGTAGCGGGACAGGGGACGCAGATACGCAGTATTTT. This sequence encodes CASSSGTGDADTQYF.

This clonotype came up many times. This chain links TRBV6-1 with TRBJ2-7; D is possibly TRBD1 (5 bases). Germline V gene data show CDR1 as MNHNS and CDR2 as SASEGT. Trimming pared 10 bases from V and 1 base from J, leaving 14 bases between. This CDR3 spans 13 amino acids. The DNA of the CDR3 is TGTGCCACCTACCGCAGGGCTTCCTACGAGCAGTACTTC. Translation: CATYRRASYEQYF.

This clonotype was observed a handful of times. The CDR3 loop is CASSAREGSVEKLFF. In DNA form, the CDR3 reads TGTGCCAGCAGTGCCAGGGAGGGGTCGGTGGAAAAACTGTTTTTT. This rearrangement joins TRBV9 to TRBJ1-4, with D maybe TRBD1 (5 bases). The CDR3 is 15 residues long. V dropped 5 bases and J dropped 8 bases, with 19 bases sitting between them. CDR1 and CDR2 from the germline V gene are SGDLS and YYNGEE.